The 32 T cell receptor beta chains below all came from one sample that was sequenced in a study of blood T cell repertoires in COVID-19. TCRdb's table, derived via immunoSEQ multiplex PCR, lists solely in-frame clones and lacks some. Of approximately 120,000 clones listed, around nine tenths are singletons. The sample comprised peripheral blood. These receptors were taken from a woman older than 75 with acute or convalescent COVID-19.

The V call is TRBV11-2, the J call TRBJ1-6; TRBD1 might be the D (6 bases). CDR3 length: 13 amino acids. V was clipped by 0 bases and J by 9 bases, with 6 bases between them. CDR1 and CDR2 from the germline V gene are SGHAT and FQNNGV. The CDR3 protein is CASSLDRGSPLHF. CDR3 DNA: TGTGCCAGCAGCTTAGACAGGGGTTCACCCCTCCACTTT.

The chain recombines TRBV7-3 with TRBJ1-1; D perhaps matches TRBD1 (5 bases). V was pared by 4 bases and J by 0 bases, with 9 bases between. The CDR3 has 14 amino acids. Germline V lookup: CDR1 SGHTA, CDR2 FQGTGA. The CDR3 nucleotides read TGTGCCAGCAGCTCGGGACTGATGAACACTGAAGCTTTCTTT. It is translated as CASSSGLMNTEAFF.

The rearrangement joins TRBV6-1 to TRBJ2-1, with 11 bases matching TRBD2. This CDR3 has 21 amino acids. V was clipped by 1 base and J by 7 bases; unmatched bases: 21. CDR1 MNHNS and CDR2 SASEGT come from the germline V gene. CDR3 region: CASSEGGFGGTLAGGGNEQFF. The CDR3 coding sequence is TGTGCCAGCAGTGAAGGAGGTTTCGGTGGAACCCTAGCGGGAGGTGGGAATGAGCAGTTCTTC.

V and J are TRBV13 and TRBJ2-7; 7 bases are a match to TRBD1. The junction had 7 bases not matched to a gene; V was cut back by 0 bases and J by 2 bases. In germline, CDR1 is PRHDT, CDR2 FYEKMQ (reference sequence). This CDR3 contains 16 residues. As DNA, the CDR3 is TGTGCCAGCAGCTTAGGCGCCGGGACAGCGACCTACGAGCAGTACTTC. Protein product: CASSLGAGTATYEQYF.

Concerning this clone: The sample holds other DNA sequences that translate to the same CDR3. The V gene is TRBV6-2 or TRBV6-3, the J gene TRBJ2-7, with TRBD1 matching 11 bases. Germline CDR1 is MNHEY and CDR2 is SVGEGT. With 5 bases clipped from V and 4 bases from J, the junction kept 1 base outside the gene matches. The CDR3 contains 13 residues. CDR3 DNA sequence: TGTGCCAGCAGTAGGGACAGGGGGTACGAGCAGTACTTC. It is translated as CASSRDRGYEQYF.

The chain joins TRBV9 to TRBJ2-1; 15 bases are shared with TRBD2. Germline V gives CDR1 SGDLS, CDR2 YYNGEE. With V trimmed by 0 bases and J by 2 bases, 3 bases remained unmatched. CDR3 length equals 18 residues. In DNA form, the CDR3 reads TGTGCCAGCAGCGTAGAGGGACTAGCGGGAGGACCCTACAATGAGCAGTTCTTC. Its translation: CASSVEGLAGGPYNEQFF. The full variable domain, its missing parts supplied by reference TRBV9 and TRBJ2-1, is DSGVTQTPKHLITATGQRVTLRCSPRSGDLSVYWYQQSLDQGLQFLIQYYNGEERAKGNILERFSAQQFPDLHSELNLSSLELGDSALYFCASSVEGLAGGPYNEQFFGPGTRLTVL.

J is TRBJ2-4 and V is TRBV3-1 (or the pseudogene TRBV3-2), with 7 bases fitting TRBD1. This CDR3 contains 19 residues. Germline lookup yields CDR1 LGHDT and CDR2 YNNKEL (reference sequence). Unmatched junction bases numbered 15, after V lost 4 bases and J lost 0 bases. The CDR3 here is CASSLPTGSGLAAKNIQYF. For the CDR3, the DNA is TGTGCCAGCAGCCTGCCGACAGGGTCCGGGTTAGCAGCCAAAAACATTCAGTACTTC.

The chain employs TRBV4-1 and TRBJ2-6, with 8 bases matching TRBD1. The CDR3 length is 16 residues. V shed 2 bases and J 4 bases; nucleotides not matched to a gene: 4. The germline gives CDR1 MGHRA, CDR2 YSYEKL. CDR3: CASSQQTGAGANVLTF. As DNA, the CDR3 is TGCGCCAGCAGCCAACAGACAGGGGCCGGGGCCAACGTCCTGACTTTC.

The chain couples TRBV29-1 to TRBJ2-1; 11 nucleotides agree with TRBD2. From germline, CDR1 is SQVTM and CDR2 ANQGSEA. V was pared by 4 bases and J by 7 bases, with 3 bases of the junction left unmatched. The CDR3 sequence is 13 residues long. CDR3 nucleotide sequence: TGCAGCGTTGGGGCTAGCGGGAGGAATGAGCAGTTCTTC. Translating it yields CSVGASGRNEQFF.

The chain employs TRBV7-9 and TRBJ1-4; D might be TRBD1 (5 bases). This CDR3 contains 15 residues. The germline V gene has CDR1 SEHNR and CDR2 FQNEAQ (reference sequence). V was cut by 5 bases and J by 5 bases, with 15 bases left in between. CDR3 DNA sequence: TGTGCCAGCAGCCCCTGGGAGGGGTTAAATGAAAAACTGTTTTTT. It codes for CASSPWEGLNEKLFF.

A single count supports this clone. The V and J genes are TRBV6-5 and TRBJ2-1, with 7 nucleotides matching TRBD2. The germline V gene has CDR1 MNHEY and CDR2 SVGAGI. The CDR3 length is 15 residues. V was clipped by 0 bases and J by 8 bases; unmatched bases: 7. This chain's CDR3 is CASSYSGGTKHEQFF. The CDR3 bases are TGTGCCAGCAGTTACTCTGGCGGGACTAAGCATGAGCAGTTCTTC.

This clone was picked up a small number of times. CDR3: CASSGGVYTEAFF. The CDR3 DNA is TGTGCCAGCAGCGGGGGGGTTTACACTGAAGCTTTCTTT. This sequence joins TRBV12-3 or TRBV12-4 and TRBJ1-1; a possible D gene is TRBD1 (5 bases). The CDR3 length is 13 residues. V was cut by 6 bases and J by 3 bases, with 11 bases left in between.

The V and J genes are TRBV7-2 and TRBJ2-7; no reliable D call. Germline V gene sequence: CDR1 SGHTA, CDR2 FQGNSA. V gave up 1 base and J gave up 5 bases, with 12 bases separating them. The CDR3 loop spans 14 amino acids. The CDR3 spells CASSLVGSIHEQYF. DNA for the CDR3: TGTGCCAGCAGCTTAGTGGGTAGCATCCACGAGCAGTACTTC.

The CDR3 sequence is CASSPAYDSEQYF. The CDR3 region has the DNA TGTGCCAGCAGCCCCGCCTACGATAGCGAGCAGTACTTC. This chain links TRBV5-4 with TRBJ2-7; D is undetermined. The CDR3 loop spans 13 amino acids. The germline V gene has CDR1 SGHNT and CDR2 YYREEE (reference sequence). V dropped 4 bases and J dropped 6 bases, with 14 bases sitting between them.

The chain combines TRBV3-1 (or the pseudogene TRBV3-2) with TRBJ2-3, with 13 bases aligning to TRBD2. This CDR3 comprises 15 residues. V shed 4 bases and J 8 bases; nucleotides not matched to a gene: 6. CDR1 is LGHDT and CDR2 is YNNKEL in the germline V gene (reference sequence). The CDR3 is CASSLTSGGLRTQYF. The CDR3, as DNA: TGTGCCAGCAGCCTGACTAGCGGGGGGCTACGTACGCAGTATTTT.

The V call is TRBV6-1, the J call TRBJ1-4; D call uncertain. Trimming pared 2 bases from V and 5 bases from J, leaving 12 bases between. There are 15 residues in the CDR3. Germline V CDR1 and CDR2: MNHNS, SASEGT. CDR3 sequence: CASSELQSLNEKLFF. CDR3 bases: TGTGCCAGCAGTGAACTCCAGTCTTTAAATGAAAAACTGTTTTTT.

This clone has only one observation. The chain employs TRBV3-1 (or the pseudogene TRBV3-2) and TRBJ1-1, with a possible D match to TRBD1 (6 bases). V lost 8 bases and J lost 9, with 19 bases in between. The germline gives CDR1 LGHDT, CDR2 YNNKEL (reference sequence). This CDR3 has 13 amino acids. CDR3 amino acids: CASGPHRVGQAFF. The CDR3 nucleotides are TGTGCCAGCGGGCCACACAGGGTAGGTCAAGCTTTCTTT.

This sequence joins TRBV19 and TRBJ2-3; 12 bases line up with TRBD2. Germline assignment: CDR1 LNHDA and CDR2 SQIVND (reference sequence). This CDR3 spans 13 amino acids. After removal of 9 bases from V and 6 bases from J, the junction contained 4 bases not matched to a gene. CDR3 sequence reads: CASASGGADTQYF. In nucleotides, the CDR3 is TGTGCCAGCGCTAGCGGGGGGGCTGATACGCAGTATTTT.

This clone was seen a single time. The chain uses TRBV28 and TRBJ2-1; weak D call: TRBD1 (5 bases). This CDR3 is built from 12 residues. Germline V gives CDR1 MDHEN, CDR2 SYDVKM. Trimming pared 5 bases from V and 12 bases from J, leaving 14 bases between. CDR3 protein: CASSLMGLRQFF. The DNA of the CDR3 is TGTGCCAGCAGTCTGATGGGGCTGCGGCAGTTCTTC. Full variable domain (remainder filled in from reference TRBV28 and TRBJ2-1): DVKVTQSSRYLVKRTGEKVFLECVQDMDHENMFWYRQDPGLGLRLIYFSYDVKMKEKGDIPEGYSVSREKKERFSLILESASTNQTSMYLCASSLMGLRQFFGPGTRLTVL.

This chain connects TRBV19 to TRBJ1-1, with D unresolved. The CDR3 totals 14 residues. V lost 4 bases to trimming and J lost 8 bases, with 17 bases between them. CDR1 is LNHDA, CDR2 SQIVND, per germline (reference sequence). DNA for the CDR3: TGTGCCAGTAGTACAACCCCGGGTGTCGGGGAAGCTTTCTTT. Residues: CASSTTPGVGEAFF.

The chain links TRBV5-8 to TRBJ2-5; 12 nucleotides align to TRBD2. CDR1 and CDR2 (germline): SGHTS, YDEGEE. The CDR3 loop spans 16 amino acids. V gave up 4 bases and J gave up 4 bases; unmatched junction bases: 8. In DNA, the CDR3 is TGTGCCAGCAGCCGGTCGGGACTAGCGGGTAGAGAGACCCAGTACTTC. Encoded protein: CASSRSGLAGRETQYF.

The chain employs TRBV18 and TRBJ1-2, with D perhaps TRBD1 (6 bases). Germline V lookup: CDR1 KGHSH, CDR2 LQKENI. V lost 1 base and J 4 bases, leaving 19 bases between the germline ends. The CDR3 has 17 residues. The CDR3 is CASSPRLETTGTYGYTF. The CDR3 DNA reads TGTGCCAGCTCACCACGACTTGAAACGACAGGAACCTATGGCTACACCTTC.

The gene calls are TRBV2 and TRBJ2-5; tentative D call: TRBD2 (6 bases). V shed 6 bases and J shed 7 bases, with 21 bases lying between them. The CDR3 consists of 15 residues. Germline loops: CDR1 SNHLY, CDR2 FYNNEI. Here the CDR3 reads CASSQGLLARPTQYF. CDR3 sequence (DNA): TGTGCCAGCAGCCAAGGACTACTAGCAAGACCGACCCAGTACTTC.

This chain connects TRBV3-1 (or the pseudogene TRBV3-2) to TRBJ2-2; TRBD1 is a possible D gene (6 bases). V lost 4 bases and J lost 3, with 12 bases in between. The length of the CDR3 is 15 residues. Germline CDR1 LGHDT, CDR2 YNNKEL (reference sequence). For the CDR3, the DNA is TGTGCCAGCAGCCTCCGGACAGCCCACACCGGGGAGCTGTTTTTT. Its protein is CASSLRTAHTGELFF.

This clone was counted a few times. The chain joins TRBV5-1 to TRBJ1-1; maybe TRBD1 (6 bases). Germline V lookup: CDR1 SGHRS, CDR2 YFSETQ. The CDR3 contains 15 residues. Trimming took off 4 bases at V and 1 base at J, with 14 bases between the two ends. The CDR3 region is CASSQLTTGNTEAFF. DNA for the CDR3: TGCGCCAGCAGCCAACTAACGACAGGGAACACTGAAGCTTTCTTT.

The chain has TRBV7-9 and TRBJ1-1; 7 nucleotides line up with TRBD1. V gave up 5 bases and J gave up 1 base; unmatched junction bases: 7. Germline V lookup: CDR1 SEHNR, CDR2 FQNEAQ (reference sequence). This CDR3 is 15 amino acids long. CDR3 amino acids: CASSLWRDRNTEAFF. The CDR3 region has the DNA TGTGCCAGCAGCCTTTGGCGGGACAGGAACACTGAAGCTTTCTTT.

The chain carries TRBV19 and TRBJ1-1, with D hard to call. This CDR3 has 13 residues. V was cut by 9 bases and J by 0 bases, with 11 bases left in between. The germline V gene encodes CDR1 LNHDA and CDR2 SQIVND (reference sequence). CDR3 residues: CASRVSLNTEAFF. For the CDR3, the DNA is TGTGCCAGCCGAGTGAGTTTGAACACTGAAGCTTTCTTT.

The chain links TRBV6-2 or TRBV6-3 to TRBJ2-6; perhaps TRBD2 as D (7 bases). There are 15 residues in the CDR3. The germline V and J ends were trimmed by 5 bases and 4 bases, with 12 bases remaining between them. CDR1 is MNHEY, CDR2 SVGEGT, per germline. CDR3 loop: CASSAGALGANVLTF. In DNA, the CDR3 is TGTGCCAGCAGTGCGGGGGCGCTGGGGGCCAACGTCCTGACTTTC.

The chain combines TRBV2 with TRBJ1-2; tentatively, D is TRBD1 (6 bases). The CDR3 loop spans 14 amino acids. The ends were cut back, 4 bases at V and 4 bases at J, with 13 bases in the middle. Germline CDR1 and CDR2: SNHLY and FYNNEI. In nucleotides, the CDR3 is TGTGCCAGCAGTGCGACAGGCTACACCTATGGCTACACCTTC. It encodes CASSATGYTYGYTF.

CDR3 sequence reads: CASSYREGYGYTF. CDR3 sequence (DNA): TGTGCCAGCAGTTACAGGGAGGGCTATGGCTACACCTTC. The chain is built from TRBV6-5 and TRBJ1-2; D unresolved. V lost 2 bases and J 4 bases, leaving 8 bases between the germline ends. From germline, CDR1 is MNHEY and CDR2 SVGAGI. The CDR3 runs 13 residues.

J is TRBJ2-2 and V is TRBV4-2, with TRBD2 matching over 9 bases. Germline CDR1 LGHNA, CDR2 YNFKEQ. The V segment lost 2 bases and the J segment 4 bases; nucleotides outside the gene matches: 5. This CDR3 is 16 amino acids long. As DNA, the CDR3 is TGTGCCAGCAGCCAACCTAGCGGGACGGGCACCGGGGAGCTGTTTTTT. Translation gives CASSQPSGTGTGELFF.

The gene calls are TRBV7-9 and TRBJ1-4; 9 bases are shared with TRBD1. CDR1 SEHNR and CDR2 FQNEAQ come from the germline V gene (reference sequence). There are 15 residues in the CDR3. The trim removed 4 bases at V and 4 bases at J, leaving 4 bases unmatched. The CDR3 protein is CASSWSTGGNEKLFF. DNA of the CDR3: TGTGCCAGCAGCTGGTCGACAGGGGGTAATGAAAAACTGTTTTTT.